Presented here are 2 T cell receptor beta chains from one specimen sequenced in a study of shared clonotypes between healthy human individuals. Data came from immunoSEQ multiplex PCR; TCRdb stores just in-frame clones and leaves some out. The sample has hundreds of thousands of clones; around 78% are singletons. The specimen sequenced was memory CD4+ T cells sorted from blood. The subset was: CD45RA-negative fraction. These receptors were taken from a woman in her thirties in good health.

The chain links TRBV15 to TRBJ2-1, with TRBD2 identical over 7 bases. Germline V CDR1 and CDR2: LNHNV, YYDKDF (reference sequence). Losses at the gene ends were 8 bases for V and 0 bases for J; bases not matched to a gene: 13. The CDR3 is made up of 17 amino acids. The CDR3 reads CATRGMRGKLSYNEQFF. The CDR3 coding sequence is TGTGCCACCCGGGGTATGCGGGGGAAGCTCTCCTACAATGAGCAGTTCTTC.

This chain links TRBV5-1 with TRBJ2-3, with 8 positions matching TRBD2. Germline lookup yields CDR1 SGHRS and CDR2 YFSETQ. Germline trimming cut 5 bases from V and 1 base from J; bases unmatched to any gene: 12. The CDR3 runs to 17 residues. In DNA form, the CDR3 reads TGCGCCAGCAGGCAAACTTTAGCGGGGCGGGGCACAGATACGCAGTATTTT. It is translated as CASRQTLAGRGTDTQYF.